One sample yielded the 18 T cell receptor beta chains listed below, sequenced in a study of T-cell memory formation after mild COVID-19. One entry per CDR3 protein results from TCRdb running MiXCR on the 5' RACE reads. This table holds 90,000 to 120,000 distinct CDR3 sequences, roughly 14% found once. The specimen sequenced was PBMCs or a T cell subset sorted from them (not recorded which). The origin of the receptors is a man between 18 and 35 years old who had mild COVID-19 (a few samples of this study predate the infection). Cell type and time point are not known.

The genes are TRBV7-2 and TRBJ1-6; D uncertain. Germline CDR1 and CDR2: SGHTA and FQGNSA. Trimming shortened V by 1 base and J by 2 bases, and 9 bases separated the two germline ends. CDR3 length: 16 residues. CDR3 sequence (DNA): TGTGCCAGCAGCTTAGGGCATTTCACCTATAATTCACCCCTCCACTTT. Its translation: CASSLGHFTYNSPLHF.

This chain connects TRBV6-2 or TRBV6-3 to TRBJ1-2; the D gene is possibly TRBD1 (5 bases). CDR1 MNHEY and CDR2 SVGEGT come from the germline V gene. The CDR3 has 12 residues. Trimming cost V 8 bases and J 5 bases, with 12 bases left between them. The CDR3 sequence: CASRGTEYGYTF. In DNA, the CDR3 is TGTGCCAGCCGAGGGACTGAATATGGCTACACCTTC.

A few counts support this clonotype. The gene calls are TRBV27 and TRBJ2-5, with D possibly TRBD2 on 5 matching bases. Germline V gene data show CDR1 as MNHEY and CDR2 as SMNVEV (reference sequence). There are 15 residues in the CDR3. The V end lost 1 base, the J end lost 2 bases, and 11 bases lay between the germline ends. The CDR3 DNA sequence: TGTGCCAGCAGTTTATATGGGAGTGGGCAAGAGACCCAGTACTTC. It specifies CASSLYGSGQETQYF.

This clonotype showed up just a few times. This chain joins TRBV4-1 and TRBJ2-1; weak D call: TRBD1 (6 bases). The germline gives CDR1 MGHRA, CDR2 YSYEKL. V gave up 0 bases and J gave up 8 bases, with 17 bases separating them. The CDR3 runs to 16 residues. The CDR3 nucleotides read TGCGCCAGCAGCCAAGATGGGGGCGCTACATTTTATGAGCAGTTCTTC. This translates into CASSQDGGATFYEQFF.

This clonotype was found a few times. The J gene is TRBJ1-1, the V gene TRBV27; 9 nucleotides line up with TRBD1. Trimming cost V 3 bases and J 7 bases; bases outside gene matches: 3. Germline CDR1 is MNHEY and CDR2 is SMNVEV (reference sequence). The CDR3 runs 13 residues. The CDR3 is CASSFRDRVEAFF. The CDR3 coding sequence is TGTGCCAGCAGTTTCCGGGACAGGGTTGAAGCTTTCTTT.

This clonotype was seen a handful of times. The chain employs TRBV5-5 and TRBJ2-3, with D possibly being TRBD1 or TRBD2 (5 bases each). Germline V gives CDR1 SGHKS, CDR2 YYEKEE (reference sequence). Between the trimmed V and J ends, which lost 4 bases and 4 bases, there was a span of 13 bases. The CDR3 runs to 14 residues. The CDR3 nucleotides read TGTGCCAGCAGCCCGGGACGGGGAGCAGATACGCAGTATTTT. Amino acids: CASSPGRGADTQYF. The variable domain in full, completed from reference TRBV5-5 and TRBJ2-3, reads DAGVTQSPTHLIKTRGQQVTLRCSPISGHKSVSWYQQVLGQGPQFIFQYYEKEERGRGNFPDRFSARQFPNYSSELNVNALLLGDSALYLCASSPGRGADTQYFGPGTRLTVL.

The J gene is TRBJ2-5, the V gene TRBV6-6; 8 nucleotides line up with TRBD1. This CDR3 contains 13 residues. V gave up 11 bases and J gave up 3 bases; unmatched junction bases: 8. Germline assignment: CDR1 MNHNY and CDR2 SVGAGI (reference sequence). CDR3 sequence reads: CAGGTGLKETQYF. DNA of the CDR3: TGTGCCGGCGGGACAGGACTAAAAGAGACCCAGTACTTC.

This clonotype was seen a few times. The rearrangement uses TRBV11-2 and TRBJ2-1, with TRBD2 matching 8 bases. CDR3 length: 15 amino acids. Germline V gene sequence: CDR1 SGHAT, CDR2 FQNNGV. The V and J ends lost 2 bases and 5 bases, in that order; junction bases with no gene match: 5. CDR3 sequence (DNA): TGTGCCAGCAGCTTATTCCAGCGGGGGCACAATGAGCAGTTCTTC. It translates to CASSLFQRGHNEQFF.

CDR3 nucleotides: TGTGCCAGCAGCTTGGATTGGGGGCTCAGGGACGAGCAGTACGTC. Translating it yields CASSLDWGLRDEQYV. The chain is built from TRBV5-5 and TRBJ2-7; TRBD1 might be the D (6 bases). Germline CDR1 reads SGHKS; CDR2 reads YYEKEE (reference sequence). The ends were cut back, 0 bases at V and 5 bases at J, with 15 bases in the middle. The CDR3 is 15 residues long.

Only a few counts were recorded for this clonotype. This CDR3 is CASSSEDSYEQYV. The CDR3 coding sequence is TGTGCCAGCAGCTCTGAGGACTCCTACGAGCAGTACGTC. The V and J genes are TRBV7-9 and TRBJ2-7; D gene ambiguous. The CDR3 covers 13 residues. V was pared by 4 bases and J by 0 bases, with 7 bases between. Germline-derived CDR1 and CDR2 are SEHNR and FQNEAQ (reference sequence).

In the case of this clonotype: It is unclear where the CDR3 begins or ends on the DNA, so no DNA is shown, and the CDR3 is as TCRdb lists it. The V gene is TRBV24-1, the J gene TRBJ2-3. The CDR3 region is 13 residues in length, termini included. Germline CDR1 reads KGHDR; CDR2 reads SFDVKD. CDR3 region: CATSVPDTDTQYF.

This clonotype was counted at least ten times. CDR3 in DNA: TGCAGCGTTGGAGGGCCGGAACCTTACGAGCAGTACTTC. Its translation is CSVGGPEPYEQYF. V and J are TRBV29-1 and TRBJ2-7, with D perhaps matching TRBD2 (5 bases). This CDR3 contains 13 residues. The V end was cut by 4 bases, the J end by 4 bases, with 14 bases between. Per the germline V gene, CDR1 is SQVTM and CDR2 is ANQGSEA.

DNA of the CDR3: TGTGCCAGCACACGCCAGGACCATCCCTACGAGCAGTACTTC. Amino acids: CASTRQDHPYEQYF. The genes are TRBV5-6 and TRBJ2-7; D is undetermined. Germline V gene lookup returns CDR1 SGHDT and CDR2 YYEEEE. Trimming stripped 6 bases from V and 2 bases from J, with 15 bases between. This CDR3 is 14 amino acids long.

This sequence joins TRBV20-1 and TRBJ2-7; 9 bases align to TRBD2. CDR1 is DFQATT, CDR2 SNEGSKA, per germline (reference sequence). This CDR3 is 15 amino acids long. V lost 5 bases, J lost 3 bases, and 11 bases stayed unmatched. The CDR3 loop is CSAGFMAAGGYEQYV. The CDR3 DNA follows: TGCAGTGCTGGGTTTATGGCAGCGGGGGGCTACGAGCAGTACGTC.

V and J are TRBV6-5 and TRBJ1-5; 10 bases agree with TRBD1. CDR1 is MNHEY, CDR2 SVGAGI, per germline. The CDR3 is 15 residues long. With V trimmed by 0 bases and J by 7 bases, 3 bases remained unmatched. The CDR3 reads CASSYSTGGGQPQHF. Here the CDR3 DNA reads TGTGCCAGCAGTTACTCGACAGGGGGCGGGCAGCCCCAGCATTTT.

The chain couples TRBV29-1 to TRBJ2-7; the D gene is possibly TRBD2 (5 bases). CDR1 and CDR2 from the germline V gene are SQVTM and ANQGSEA. The CDR3 totals 14 residues. V lost 0 bases and J lost 7, with 16 bases in between. The CDR3 is CSVEDHQPGGEQYV. The CDR3 region has the DNA TGCAGCGTTGAAGATCACCAGCCAGGCGGGGAGCAGTACGTC.

This clonotype was counted a few times. The V gene is TRBV28, the J gene TRBJ2-3, with 8 bases matching TRBD1. This CDR3 spans 14 amino acids. Germline V gene sequence: CDR1 MDHEN, CDR2 SYDVKM. The V segment lost 5 bases and the J segment 3 bases; nucleotides outside the gene matches: 4. CDR3 sequence (DNA): TGTGCCAGCAGTCGACAGGGGTCAACAGATACGCAGTATTTT. Translating gives CASSRQGSTDTQYF.

This clonotype has a handful of counts. This chain links TRBV20-1 with TRBJ2-5, with D tentatively TRBD2 (5 bases). Germline values: CDR1 DFQATT, CDR2 SNEGSKA (reference sequence). CDR3 length: 14 amino acids. Deletions cut 6 bases from V and 1 base from J, with 15 bases between. The CDR3 loop is CSAAGPQTQETQYF. CDR3 DNA: TGCAGTGCCGCGGGTCCCCAGACCCAAGAGACCCAGTACTTC.